The entry below gives a single TCR beta chain sequence along with its context. The method was immunoSEQ multiplex PCR; TCRdb's version includes in-frame clones alone and lacks a portion of them. Of under 200,000 clones detected, approximately 81% appear once; the ten largest clones hold around 5%. This sample was taken from a study of blood T cell repertoires in COVID-19. The J segment lost 4 bases and the V segment lost 5 bases, leaving 11 bases of the junction unmatched. CDR1 and CDR2 from the germline V gene are MNHEY and SVGEGT. The CDR3 covers 15 residues. This TCR came from a woman aged 80 or over with acute or convalescent COVID-19. The chain recombines TRBV6-2 or TRBV6-3 with TRBJ2-7, with 7 nucleotides matching TRBD1. Source material: peripheral blood. DNA of the CDR3: TGTGCCAGCAGTACCCGAGACAGGGCCCTTTACGAGCAGTACTTC. Its translation: CASSTRDRALYEQYF.